This T cell receptor beta chain was sequenced for a study of blood T cell repertoires in COVID-19. On the study more broadly: Italy, Spain and the United States were the sources of the convalescent and acute COVID-19 samples. PBMCs, B-cell-depleted T cells, or T cells were the source of the cDNA or gDNA that made up the material.

Methods used by the authors: Reference gene primer amplification gave nucleated cell count estimates. Sequencing used immunoSEQ multiplex PCR; TCRdb keeps in-frame clones, though not all of them. D and trimming come from the DNA, and the V and J calls and clone size come from that table. Of roughly 40,000 clones listed, approximately 80% are singletons. This receptor was obtained from a man aged 70 or older with active or convalescent COVID-19. Sequencing was performed on peripheral blood.

The chain's CDR3 is CASSQGPGQHNYGYTF. The CDR3 nucleotides are TGTGCCAGCAGCCAAGGTCCGGGACAGCATAATTATGGCTACACCTTC. The chain recombines TRBV3-1 (or the pseudogene TRBV3-2) with TRBJ1-2; TRBD1 agrees at 7 bases. The CDR3 covers 16 residues. Trimming cost V 1 base and J 5 bases; bases outside gene matches: 10. Per the germline V gene, CDR1 is LGHDT and CDR2 is YNNKEL (reference sequence).